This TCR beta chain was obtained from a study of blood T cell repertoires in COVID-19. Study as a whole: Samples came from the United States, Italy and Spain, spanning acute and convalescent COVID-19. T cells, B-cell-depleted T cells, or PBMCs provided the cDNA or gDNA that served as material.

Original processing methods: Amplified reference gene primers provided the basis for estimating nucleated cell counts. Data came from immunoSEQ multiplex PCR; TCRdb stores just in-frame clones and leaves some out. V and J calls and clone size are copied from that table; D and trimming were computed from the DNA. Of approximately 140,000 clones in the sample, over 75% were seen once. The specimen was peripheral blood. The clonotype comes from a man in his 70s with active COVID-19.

The CDR3 spells CASSSPGQGSDTQYF. CDR3 nucleotide sequence: TGTGCCAGCAGTTCCCCGGGACAGGGGTCAGATACGCAGTATTTT. The rearrangement joins TRBV27 to TRBJ2-3, with 10 bases that match TRBD1. The V gene's germline CDR1 is MNHEY and CDR2 SMNVEV (reference sequence). With V trimmed by 4 bases and J by 4 bases, 5 bases remained unmatched. CDR3 length: 15 amino acids.